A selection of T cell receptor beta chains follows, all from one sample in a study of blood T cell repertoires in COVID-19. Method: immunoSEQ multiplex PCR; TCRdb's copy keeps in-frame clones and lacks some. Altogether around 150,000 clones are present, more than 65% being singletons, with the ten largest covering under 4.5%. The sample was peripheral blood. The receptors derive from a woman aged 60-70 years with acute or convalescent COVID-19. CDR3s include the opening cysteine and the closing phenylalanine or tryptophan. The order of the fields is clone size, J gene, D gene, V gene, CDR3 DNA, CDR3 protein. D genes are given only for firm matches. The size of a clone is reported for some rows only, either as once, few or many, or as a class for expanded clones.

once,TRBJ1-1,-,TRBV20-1,TGCAGTGCTAGTCGGGGGGCTGAAGCTTTCTTT,CSASRGAEAFF
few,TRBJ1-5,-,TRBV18,TGTGCCAGCTCACCGAGTCTAGGAGATCAGCCCCAGCATTTT,CASSPSLGDQPQHF
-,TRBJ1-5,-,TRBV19,TGTGCCAGTAGTCACCGGGACAACTATAGCAATCAGCCCCAGCATTTT,CASSHRDNYSNQPQHF
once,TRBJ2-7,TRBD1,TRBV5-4,TGTGCCAGCAGCTTTGGGGACAGGGTAATAAACGAGCAGTACTTC,CASSFGDRVINEQYF
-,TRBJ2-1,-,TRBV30,TGTGCCTGGAGTGGACTCCCGGTCGGGAGTGAGCAGTTCTTC,CAWSGLPVGSEQFF
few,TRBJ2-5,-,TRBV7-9,TGTGCCAGCAGTCCTACTCACGAAGAGACCCAGTACTTC,CASSPTHEETQYF
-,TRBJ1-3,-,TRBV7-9,TGTGCCAGCAGCCTACCCCGTTTACCCTCAGGAAACACCATATATTTT,CASSLPRLPSGNTIYF
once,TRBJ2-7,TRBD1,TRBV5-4,TGTGCCAGCAGACGCCCCGGACAGGGGGCCTACGAGCAGTACTTC,CASRRPGQGAYEQYF
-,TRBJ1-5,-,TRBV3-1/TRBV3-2,TGTGCCAGCAGCCAAGGGACAGATAATCAGCCCCAGCATTTT,CASSQGTDNQPQHF
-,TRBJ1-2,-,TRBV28,TGTGCCAGCAGTTCAGGGTTTTTCGGCTATGGCTACACCTTC,CASSSGFFGYGYTF
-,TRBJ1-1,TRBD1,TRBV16,TGTGCCAGCAGCCTCGACAGGGGGAACACTGAAGCTTTCTTT,CASSLDRGNTEAFF
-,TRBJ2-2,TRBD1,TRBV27,TGTGCCACCGGACAGGGTGGCGGGGAGCTGTTTTTT,CATGQGGGELFF
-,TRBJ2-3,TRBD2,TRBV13,TGTGCCAGCAGCTTAGGCCGGACTAGAGATACGCAGTATTTT,CASSLGRTRDTQYF
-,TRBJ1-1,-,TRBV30,TGTGCCTGGAGTGACGGAGTAGGCACTGAAGCTTTCTTT,CAWSDGVGTEAFF
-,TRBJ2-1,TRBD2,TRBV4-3,TGCGCCAGCAGCCAAGATTGGGGGACTAGCGGCTTCAACAATGAGCAGTTCTTC,CASSQDWGTSGFNNEQFF
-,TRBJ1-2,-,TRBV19,TGTGCCAGTAGTTGGCAGGGAGGAAACTATGGCTACACCTTC,CASSWQGGNYGYTF
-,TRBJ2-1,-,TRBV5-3,TGTGCCAGAAGCTTTAGCCGGGGGAAGAACGGGGATGAGCAGTTCTTC,CARSFSRGKNGDEQFF
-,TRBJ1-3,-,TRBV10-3,TGTGCCATCAATCAGGGGCTGGAAGGAAACACCATATATTTT,CAINQGLEGNTIYF